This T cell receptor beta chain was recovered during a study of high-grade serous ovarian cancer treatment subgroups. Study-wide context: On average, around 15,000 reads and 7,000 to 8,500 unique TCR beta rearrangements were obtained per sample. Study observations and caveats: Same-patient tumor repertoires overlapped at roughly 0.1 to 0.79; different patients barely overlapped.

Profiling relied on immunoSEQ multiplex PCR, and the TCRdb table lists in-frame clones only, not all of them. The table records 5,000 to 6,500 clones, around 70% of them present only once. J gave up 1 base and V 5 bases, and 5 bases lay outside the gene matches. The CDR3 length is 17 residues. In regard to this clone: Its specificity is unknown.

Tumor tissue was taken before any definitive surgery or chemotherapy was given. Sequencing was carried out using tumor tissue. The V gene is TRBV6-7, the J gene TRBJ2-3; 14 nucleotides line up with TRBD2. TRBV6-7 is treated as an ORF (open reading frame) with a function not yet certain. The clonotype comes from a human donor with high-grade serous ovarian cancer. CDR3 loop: CASSRTSGGRGTDTQYF. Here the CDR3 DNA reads TGTGCCAGCAGTCGGACTAGCGGGGGGAGGGGCACAGATACGCAGTATTTT.